The 14 T cell receptor beta chains below were found in one sample sequenced in a study of a mutant IDH1 vaccine in newly diagnosed glioma. Clones were sequenced by immunoSEQ multiplex PCR, and TCRdb holds only the in-frame ones, with some missing. The sample lists 43,000 or so clones, over 80% occurring once. These TCRs are of unknown antigen specificity. Stated time point: week 35, safety follow-up. Every vaccine dose comprised 300 ug of mutant IDH1 20-mer peptide plus topical imiquimod. Sequences were derived from PBMCs, sampled from a glioma patient whose treatment included an IDH1 peptide vaccine. The source is a man over 45 with glioma.

This clone has a single count. The V and J genes are TRBV18 and TRBJ2-3; TRBD2 aligns across 7 bases. The J segment lost 2 bases and the V segment lost 3 bases, leaving 5 bases of the junction unmatched. Germline V gene lookup returns CDR1 KGHSH and CDR2 LQKENI. The CDR3 is 15 amino acids. The CDR3 protein is CASSPPAGDTDTQYF. The CDR3 DNA follows: TGTGCCAGCTCACCGCCCGCGGGGGACACAGATACGCAGTATTTT.

The chain uses TRBV28 and TRBJ2-7; D may be TRBD1 (6 bases). This CDR3 is 14 amino acids long. Germline loops: CDR1 MDHEN, CDR2 SYDVKM. V was cut by 5 bases and J by 3 bases, with 14 bases left in between. CDR3 loop: CASSPIRGIYEQYF. CDR3 bases: TGTGCCAGCAGTCCAATAAGGGGGATCTACGAGCAGTACTTC. The full variable domain, rest sourced from reference TRBV28 and TRBJ2-7, is DVKVTQSSRYLVKRTGEKVFLECVQDMDHENMFWYRQDPGLGLRLIYFSYDVKMKEKGDIPEGYSVSREKKERFSLILESASTNQTSMYLCASSPIRGIYEQYFGPGTRLTVT.

The J gene is TRBJ2-7, the V gene TRBV30; TRBD1 agrees at 8 bases. V was clipped by 3 bases and J by 0 bases; unmatched bases: 1. The V gene's germline CDR1 is GTSNPN and CDR2 SVGIG (reference sequence). The CDR3 is 13 amino acids. The CDR3 nucleotides are TGTGCCTGGAGAGGACAGGGCTCCTACGAGCAGTACTTC. This encodes CAWRGQGSYEQYF.

This chain links TRBV14 with TRBJ1-2; unclear D gene. Trimming stripped 0 bases from V and 8 bases from J, with 16 bases between. The CDR3 is 15 residues long. From germline, CDR1 is SGHDN and CDR2 FVKESK. The CDR3 sequence: CASSQDLSRMGGYTF. CDR3 DNA sequence: TGTGCCAGCAGCCAAGATTTAAGCCGAATGGGCGGCTACACCTTC.

The genes are TRBV28 and TRBJ1-4; no definite D call. Germline assignment: CDR1 MDHEN and CDR2 SYDVKM. This CDR3 has 15 amino acids. The V end lost 6 bases, the J end lost 1 base, and 12 bases lay between the germline ends. The CDR3 sequence: CASSTSEKTNEKLFF. The CDR3 DNA reads as TGTGCCAGCAGCACTTCAGAGAAAACTAATGAAAAACTGTTTTTT.

The chain uses TRBV19 and TRBJ2-7; 10 positions match TRBD1. The germline CDR1 and CDR2 sequences are LNHDA and SQIVND (reference sequence). The CDR3 has 16 residues. Germline trimming cut 1 base from V and 3 bases from J; bases unmatched to any gene: 6. CDR3: CASSIVATGGFYEQYF. For the CDR3, the DNA is TGTGCCAGTAGTATAGTGGCGACAGGGGGCTTCTACGAGCAGTACTTC.

The chain is built from TRBV10-3 and TRBJ1-2; TRBD1 is a possible D gene (5 bases). The V end was cut by 4 bases, the J end by 4 bases, with 7 bases between. The CDR3 sequence is 12 residues long. The V gene's germline CDR1 is ENHRY and CDR2 SYGVKD. Here the CDR3 DNA reads TGTGCCATCAGTGGACAGCTCTATGGCTACACCTTC. Encoded protein: CAISGQLYGYTF.

The chain links TRBV15 to TRBJ2-1; 7 nucleotides align to TRBD2. The junction had 10 bases not matched to a gene; V was cut back by 0 bases and J by 8 bases. Per germline, CDR1 LNHNV and CDR2 YYDKDF (reference sequence). CDR3 size: 16 residues. CDR3 coding DNA: TGTGCCACCAGCAGAGATGTCGGCGGGAGTAGGTATGAGCAGTTCTTC. This sequence encodes CATSRDVGGSRYEQFF.

The V call is TRBV5-4, the J call TRBJ2-7, with D possibly TRBD1 on 6 matching bases. V was cut by 4 bases and J by 0 bases, with 14 bases left in between. Germline CDR1 is SGHNT and CDR2 is YYREEE (reference sequence). This CDR3 region has 15 residues. The CDR3 bases are TGTGCCAGCAGCCCTCCCGGGACATCCTCCTACGAGCAGTACTTC. Protein: CASSPPGTSSYEQYF.

The chain combines TRBV4-1 with TRBJ2-7; 7 positions match TRBD2. V was clipped by 0 bases and J by 5 bases; unmatched bases: 7. Germline loops: CDR1 MGHRA, CDR2 YSYEKL. CDR3 length: 15 amino acids. The CDR3 reads CASSQERGGLNEQYF. CDR3 DNA sequence: TGCGCCAGCAGCCAAGAGCGCGGGGGATTGAACGAGCAGTACTTC.

This rearrangement joins TRBV27 to TRBJ2-5; D tentatively reads TRBD1 or TRBD2 (6 bases each). The assigned J gene may be wrong: the sequence end matches TRBJ2-7 better. Germline assignment: CDR1 MNHEY and CDR2 SMNVEV (reference sequence). The CDR3 covers 14 residues. The CDR3 sequence is CASSGGPLPYEQYF. In DNA form, the CDR3 reads TGTGCCAGCAGTGGGGGGCCCCTACCCTACGAGCAGTACTTC.

The chain has TRBV5-1 and TRBJ2-6; 9 nucleotides match TRBD1. The V gene end was trimmed by 4 bases and the J gene end by 9 bases; junction bases not matched to a gene: 8. Germline loops: CDR1 SGHRS, CDR2 YFSETQ. The CDR3 has 15 residues. The CDR3 sequence: CASSTGQGLDNVLTF. The CDR3 DNA reads as TGCGCCAGCAGCACAGGACAGGGGTTAGACAACGTCCTGACTTTC.

CDR3 protein: CASSYSRGSDYGYTF. The CDR3 nucleotides are TGTGCCAGCAGTTACTCACGGGGGTCGGACTATGGCTACACCTTC. This chain connects TRBV6-5 to TRBJ1-2; D is perhaps TRBD1 (5 bases). Germline values: CDR1 MNHEY, CDR2 SVGAGI. V lost 0 bases, J lost 3 bases, and 11 bases lay in between. The CDR3 is made up of 15 amino acids.

The chain uses TRBV28 and TRBJ1-2, with D perhaps TRBD1 (6 bases). Germline V gene sequence: CDR1 MDHEN, CDR2 SYDVKM. This CDR3 region has 15 residues. Trimming shortened V by 10 bases and J by 4 bases, and 22 bases separated the two germline ends. The CDR3 nucleotides are TGTGCCACCGGGGGCCAGGGGTTAAGAGCCTATGGCTACACCTTC. Translating it yields CATGGQGLRAYGYTF.